What follows describes a single TCR beta chain. Its antigen is undetermined. This entry comes from a study of T cell responses to AZD1222 COVID-19 vaccine. Measured with immunoSEQ multiplex PCR; TCRdb has only the in-frame clones, and not every one. The sample has 110,000 to 150,000 clones; around nine tenths are singletons. Study-level points and caveats: White British ancestry dominated among donors, who included more females, and clonal diversity was possibly underestimated. Two AZD1222 doses significantly raised spike-specific TCR breadth and depth over controls. Spike-wide vaccine-associated CD4 TCRs dominated at 160-218 and 743-854.

Germline V gene data show CDR1 as MNHEY and CDR2 as SVGAGI. V was pared by 6 bases and J by 8 bases, with 9 bases of the junction left unmatched. The CDR3 is 13 amino acids. Material: peripheral blood, obtained 28 days after the second AZD1222 dose. The source is an adult who received the AZD1222 COVID-19 vaccine. The rearrangement links TRBV6-5 to TRBJ1-1; the match to TRBD1 covers 7 bases. CDR3 DNA: TGTGCCAGCAGCACGACAGGGCATGGAGAAGCTTTCTTT. Amino acids: CASSTTGHGEAFF.